The rows below give T cell receptor beta chains drawn from one sample of a study of T cell responses to AZD1222 COVID-19 vaccine. Here immunoSEQ multiplex PCR was the method, and the copy in TCRdb shows in-frame clones only, minus some. The sample has roughly 96,000 clones; approximately 90% are singletons. Here the sequenced sample was peripheral blood, taken on day 0 of AZD1222 vaccination. The source is an adult in good health. Each CDR3 is given with its conserved first and last residue. The D gene is left open where the match is weak. Clone size is stated in some rows and not others, as once, few, many or a class when expanded.

>once|TRBJ1-1|-|TRBV9
TGTGCCAGCAGCGTAGTAGGGGAACTAGTTTCGAACACTGAAGCTTTCTTT
CASSVVGELVSNTEAFF
>-|TRBJ1-4|-|TRBV20-1
TGCAGTGCTAGTAAAAACACGGGACAATCTAATGAAAAACTGTTTTTT
CSASKNTGQSNEKLFF
>-|TRBJ1-5|TRBD1|TRBV19
TGTGCCAGTAGTTTGGACAGGGATGATCAGCCCCAGCATTTT
CASSLDRDDQPQHF
>few|TRBJ1-2|-|TRBV4-1
TGCGCCAGCAGCCAAGATTGGGTGGGGGATAGGAACTATGGCTACACCTTC
CASSQDWVGDRNYGYTF
>-|TRBJ2-1|-|TRBV11-3
TGTGCCAGCAGCTTACATCCTAGTTCGGGCTACAATGAGCAGTTCTTC
CASSLHPSSGYNEQFF
>few|TRBJ1-1|-|TRBV9
TGTGCCAGCAGCGTAGATTGGGGGGCAACCGAAGCTTTCTTT
CASSVDWGATEAFF
>-|TRBJ1-1|-|TRBV5-1
TGCGCCAGCACCCCAGGCCGCATGGAGACTGAAGCTTTCTTT
CASTPGRMETEAFF
>-|TRBJ1-1|-|TRBV6-5
TGTGCCAGCAGTTACGTGAACAGAAACACTGAAGCTTTCTTT
CASSYVNRNTEAFF
>-|TRBJ2-7|-|TRBV19
TGTGCCAGTAGCCAGGGCTACTCCTACGAGCAGTACTTC
CASSQGYSYEQYF
>-|TRBJ1-3|-|TRBV4-3
TGCGCCAGCAGCCAAGATTACGGGCCGGGAAACACCATATATTTT
CASSQDYGPGNTIYF
>-|TRBJ1-1|-|TRBV5-4
TGTGCCAGCAGCTTGGGACGGTTTGACACTATGAACACTGAAGCTTTCTTT
CASSLGRFDTMNTEAFF
>once|TRBJ1-2|-|TRBV7-9
TGTGCCAGCAGCTTAGGCTGGGGGTCCTATGGCTACACCTTC
CASSLGWGSYGYTF
>-|TRBJ2-5|TRBD2|TRBV11-1
TGTGCCAGCAGCTTAGGTGGGACTAGCTTTCGGGAGACCCAGTACTTC
CASSLGGTSFRETQYF
>-|TRBJ2-1|-|TRBV28
TGTGCCAGCAGTAGACAGGACGCCTACAATGAGCAGTTCTTC
CASSRQDAYNEQFF
>-|TRBJ1-3|-|TRBV3-1/TRBV3-2
TGTGCCAGCAGCCAGGACCCGGGTGGGAGGCCTGGAAACACCATATATTTT
CASSQDPGGRPGNTIYF
>few|TRBJ1-2|-|TRBV13
TGTGCCAGCAGACCCGCCAACGACAGAACCACTCTATATGGCTACACCTTC
CASRPANDRTTLYGYTF
>-|TRBJ2-2|-|TRBV24-1
TGTGCCACCAGCCCGCTAGCTAACACCGGGGAGCTGTTTTTT
CATSPLANTGELFF
>-|TRBJ1-1|TRBD1|TRBV5-1
TGCGCCAGCAGCCAGACAGGGGGAGACACTGAAGCTTTCTTT
CASSQTGGDTEAFF
>-|TRBJ1-1|-|TRBV10-3
TGTGCCATCAGTGAGTCGACGCGCGACAGGAACACTGAAGCTTTCTTT
CAISESTRDRNTEAFF
>-|TRBJ1-2|TRBD1|TRBV18
TGTGCCAGCTCACCAGAACAGGGGGCCCACGGCTACACCTTC
CASSPEQGAHGYTF
>once|TRBJ1-3|-|TRBV7-6
TGTGCCAGCAGCTTAGCTGCGGCTGGAAACACCATATATTTT
CASSLAAAGNTIYF
>-|TRBJ1-2|TRBD1|TRBV28
TGTGCCAGCAGTTACCGCCAGGGATGGGCCAGGGGGCTCTATGGCTACACCTTC
CASSYRQGWARGLYGYTF
>-|TRBJ2-2|-|TRBV19
TGTGCCAGTAGTAGCTCCCCTGCCCGCACCGGGGAGCTGTTTTTT
CASSSSPARTGELFF
>few|TRBJ2-7|TRBD1|TRBV19
TGTGCCAGTAGTATCCCAGGACAGGGAACCTACGAGCAGTACTTC
CASSIPGQGTYEQYF
>-|TRBJ2-5|-|TRBV11-1
TGTGCCAGCAGCTCATCAGGGGTCTCGGAGACCCAGTACTTC
CASSSSGVSETQYF
>-|TRBJ1-4|TRBD1|TRBV9
TGTGCCAGCAGCGTTGGACAGGGCAATGAAAAACTGTTTTTT
CASSVGQGNEKLFF
>-|TRBJ1-2|TRBD1|TRBV7-9
TGTGCCAGCAGCTTAGGGACAGGGTATGGCTACACCTTC
CASSLGTGYGYTF
>-|TRBJ2-3|-|TRBV19
TGTGCCAGTAGTAGAGGGCGCCAGAACACAGATACGCAGTATTTT
CASSRGRQNTDTQYF
>-|TRBJ2-7|TRBD1|TRBV7-2
TGTGCCAGCAGCCGGGCAGGGGGTAATTACGAGCAGTACTTC
CASSRAGGNYEQYF
>-|TRBJ2-1|-|TRBV28
TGTGCCAGCAGACAAACTAGAAACTCCTACAATGAGCAGTTCTTC
CASRQTRNSYNEQFF
>-|TRBJ1-1|-|TRBV6-5
TGTGCCACCCAGGACACTTGGAACACTGAAGCTTTCTTT
CATQDTWNTEAFF
>-|TRBJ1-6|-|TRBV2
TGTGCCAGCGACGCAGGGCTGAATTCACCCCTCCACTTT
CASDAGLNSPLHF
>-|TRBJ2-5|-|TRBV11-2
TGTGCCAGCAGCCCCGTACTAGAAGGGACCCAGTACTTC
CASSPVLEGTQYF
>-|TRBJ1-6|-|TRBV11-2
TGTGCCAGCAGCTTAGCCCCAGGGTTCAATTCACCCCTCCACTTT
CASSLAPGFNSPLHF
>-|TRBJ1-2|-|TRBV30
TGTGCCTGGAATCAGGGTCCTGAGGGTTACACCTTC
CAWNQGPEGYTF
>-|TRBJ1-2|-|TRBV7-2
TGTGCCAGCAGCTTGAGAAGAGGGAACTATGGCTACACCTTC
CASSLRRGNYGYTF
>-|TRBJ1-5|-|TRBV7-2
TGTGCCAGCAGCTTAGAAGGGGGGACGGGTCAGCCCCAGCATTTT
CASSLEGGTGQPQHF
>-|TRBJ1-2|-|TRBV7-3
TGTGCCAGCAGCTTTGGGCCCAACAACTATGGCTACACCTTC
CASSFGPNNYGYTF
>-|TRBJ2-3|-|TRBV5-1
TGCGCCAGCAGCCTGGAGGGGCGCGGGGGCGGCCCAGATACGCAGTATTTT
CASSLEGRGGGPDTQYF
>-|TRBJ2-1|-|TRBV9
TGTGCCAGCAGCGCTTCCCTTGGGGTGGGGCAGTTCTTC
CASSASLGVGQFF
>-|TRBJ2-1|TRBD2|TRBV5-1
TGCGCCAGCAGCTTGGGGACTAGCGGCTACAATGAGCAGTTCTTC
CASSLGTSGYNEQFF
>-|TRBJ1-5|TRBD1|TRBV30
TGTGCCTGGAGTGTGGTTGGACAGGGACTGGCGGCGGGCAATCAGCCCCAGCATTTT
CAWSVVGQGLAAGNQPQHF